This T cell receptor beta chain was found in a study of blood T cell repertoires in COVID-19. Overall study: Both acute and convalescent COVID-19 samples were obtained from the United States, Italy and Spain.

TCRdb's copy holds only in-frame clones and misses some; the assay was immunoSEQ multiplex PCR. The sample includes 180,000 or so clones, 80% of them seen just once. This receptor was taken from a man aged 60 to 69 who had been exposed to COVID-19. Sequencing was done on a sample of PBMCs or T cells enriched from blood (not recorded which).

The chain's CDR3 is CASRRAGSTYEQYF. In DNA form, the CDR3 reads TGTGCCAGCAGACGAGCGGGATCTACCTACGAGCAGTACTTC. The rearrangement links TRBV27 to TRBJ2-7, with 7 bases matching TRBD2. V was clipped by 6 bases and J by 2 bases; unmatched bases: 7. CDR3 length: 14 amino acids. Germline V CDR1 and CDR2: MNHEY, SMNVEV (reference sequence).